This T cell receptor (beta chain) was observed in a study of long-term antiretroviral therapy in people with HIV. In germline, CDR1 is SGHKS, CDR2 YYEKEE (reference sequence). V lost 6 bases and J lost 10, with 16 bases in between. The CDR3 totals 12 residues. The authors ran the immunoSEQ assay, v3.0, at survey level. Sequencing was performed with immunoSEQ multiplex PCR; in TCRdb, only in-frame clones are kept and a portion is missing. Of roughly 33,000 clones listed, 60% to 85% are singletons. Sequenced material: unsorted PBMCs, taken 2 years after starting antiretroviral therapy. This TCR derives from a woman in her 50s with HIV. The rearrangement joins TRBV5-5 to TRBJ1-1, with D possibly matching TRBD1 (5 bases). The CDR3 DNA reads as TGTGCCAGCACGTTCGGGGCCCTAGGAGCTTTCTTT. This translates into CASTFGALGAFF.